The T cell receptor beta chain under discussion was sequenced for a study of blood T cell repertoires in COVID-19. Study background: Samples of COVID-19 (acute and convalescent) were obtained from the United States, Italy and Spain. T cells, B-cell-depleted T cells, or PBMCs provided the cDNA or gDNA that served as material.

In the original analysis: By means of reference gene primer amplification, nucleated cell counts were estimated. The protocol was immunoSEQ multiplex PCR, while the TCRdb copy is restricted to in-frame clones and leaves out a portion. Clonal size and the V and J genes are those of that table, whereas D and trimming came from the DNA. Of more than 200,000 clones in the sample, around four fifths are singletons; the top ten hold around 4.2%. The CDR3 spans 16 residues. V gave up 6 bases and J gave up 0 bases, with 14 bases separating them. CDR1 is KGHSH, CDR2 LQKENI, per germline. What was sequenced was peripheral blood. This receptor was identified in a man in his 60s with acute or convalescent COVID-19. V and J are TRBV18 and TRBJ2-2, with D perhaps matching TRBD1 (6 bases). In DNA, the CDR3 is TGTGCCAGCTCTAGAGAGGGGACAACGAACACCGGGGAGCTGTTTTTT. Its protein product is CASSREGTTNTGELFF.